Listed below are T cell receptor beta chains from one sample, sequenced in a study of blood T cells in healthy people across ages. Via MiXCR, TCRdb re-called the 5' RACE reads, giving one row per CDR3 protein. Among about 680,000 distinct CDR3 sequences listed, roughly 50% were seen once. The sample was blood. The receptors here all came from a woman in her sixties in good health. Both conserved end residues are part of each CDR3. The order of the fields is D gene, J gene, V gene, clone size, CDR3 protein. D genes are given only for firm matches. Where a row states a size, it is once, few, many or the class of an expanded clone; other rows omit it.

>.|TRBJ1-1|TRBV3-1|few
CASSQVMNTEAFF
>.|TRBJ1-4|TRBV2|.
CASSAQEAGAANEKLFF
>.|TRBJ2-1|TRBV5-1|.
CASSPTPGTGSYNEQFF
>.|TRBJ2-7|TRBV9|.
CASSVEGNSYEQYF
>TRBD1|TRBJ2-3|TRBV20-1|once
CSARWDRGSYF
>.|TRBJ2-1|TRBV18|.
CVSGGYNEQFF
>TRBD2|TRBJ2-5|TRBV11-3|.
CASGGSEETQYF
>.|TRBJ1-5|TRBV7-9|.
CASSLAGTDNQPQHF
>.|TRBJ2-1|TRBV7-2|few
CASSLRGSGSCNEQFF
>.|TRBJ2-7|TRBV6-2/TRBV6-3|.
CASSYQQGQYF
>.|TRBJ1-5|TRBV7-8|.
CASSFYDNQPQHF
>TRBD1|TRBJ1-2|TRBV20-1|few
CSASKGANYGYTF
>.|TRBJ2-5|TRBV7-9|.
CASSLSGRHNEQYF
>.|TRBJ1-4|TRBV2|few
CASGGASANEKLFF
>.|TRBJ2-1|TRBV20-1|.
CSAPISGHPISVQFF
>TRBD1|TRBJ2-4|TRBV29-1|few
CSVRQGSNIQYF
>.|TRBJ1-2|TRBV5-8|.
CASSRQGEGYGYTF
>.|.|TRBV28|.
CASSYRVETQYF
>TRBD2|TRBJ2-3|TRBV29-1|few
CSVATSGITSTDTQYF
>TRBD2|TRBJ2-1|TRBV29-1|few
CSVEDTSGSYNEQFF
>.|.|TRBV29-1|once
CSVDEGKTYNEQYF
>TRBD1|TRBJ1-2|TRBV18|.
CASSPSTGLDYGYTF
>TRBD2|TRBJ2-1|TRBV20-1|.
CSAPRASGSLHNEQFF
>TRBD1|TRBJ2-5|TRBV30|many
CAWSEDRQETQYF
>.|.|TRBV13|few
CASSHPRGLETQYF
>TRBD1|TRBJ1-2|TRBV15|few
CATSRERLRTDRGAYGYTF
>.|TRBJ2-1|TRBV4-2|.
CASSQEAGQGNNEQFF
>.|TRBJ2-7|TRBV7-8|.
CASSLVTAPGLRSSYEQYF
>.|TRBJ2-7|TRBV6-5|once
CASSRAAAPSSYEQYF
>.|TRBJ2-2|TRBV15|.
CATSRDPRVGELFF
>.|TRBJ2-6|TRBV10-3|many
CAISELGSGANVLTF
>TRBD1|TRBJ2-1|TRBV7-6|.
CASSPRQGRATPPADNEQFF
>.|TRBJ2-3|TRBV12-3/TRBV12-4|few
CASSSLGRGTDTQYF
>TRBD2|TRBJ2-1|TRBV2|few
CATSSGRATNEQFF
>.|TRBJ2-1|TRBV6-6|.
CASSYGGSSYKEQFF
>.|TRBJ2-3|TRBV5-1|few
CASSWDGFTDTQYF
>.|TRBJ2-5|TRBV11-2|few
CASSPRIQETQYF
>TRBD1|TRBJ2-7|TRBV6-2/TRBV6-3|.
CASSYTAGTEAYEQYF
>.|TRBJ1-2|TRBV21-1|once
CASSKGCQQRICGYTF
>TRBD2|TRBJ2-3|TRBV15|few
CATSRTGLGTDTQYF
>TRBD1|TRBJ1-1|TRBV7-2|once
CASSSGQGARHVAFF
>.|TRBJ2-1|TRBV9|.
CASSDQGSSYNEQFF
>.|TRBJ2-1|TRBV6-2/TRBV6-3|.
CASSYPTGTLSYNEQFF
>.|TRBJ2-5|TRBV19|.
CASSIASGETQYF
>TRBD1|TRBJ1-2|TRBV7-2|few
CASSDRGQVYYGYTF
>.|TRBJ2-3|TRBV11-2|.
CASSPSRDTDTQYF
>TRBD1|TRBJ1-5|TRBV25-1|.
CASSDGTGGSQPQHF
>TRBD2|TRBJ2-7|TRBV6-2/TRBV6-3|.
CASSSSGRNYEQYF
>.|TRBJ2-7|TRBV10-3|few
CAIRGDNTYEQYF
>.|TRBJ2-4|TRBV7-2|.
CASSLGITETIQYF
>.|TRBJ1-1|TRBV21-1|.
CANSKEEGAHTEAFF
>TRBD2|TRBJ2-1|TRBV28|.
CATWTSGNNEQFF
>.|TRBJ2-7|TRBV20-1|few
CSARVEGVAYEQYF
>.|TRBJ1-3|TRBV5-1|.
CASGIPESDTIYF